The 8 T cell receptor beta chains below come from one sample, sequenced in a study of siplizumab effects on memory and regulatory T cells. Method: immunoSEQ multiplex PCR; TCRdb's copy keeps in-frame clones and lacks some. The sample lists 85,000 to 130,000 clones; more than 85% were seen once. Sequencing was done on a sample of CD4+ T cells sorted from blood. Receptors were obtained from a human donor in good health. Some clones in this sample may be carry-over from other donors' samples.

This chain links TRBV30 with TRBJ2-7, with a weak D call TRBD1 (6 bases). V lost 0 bases and J 5 bases, leaving 8 bases between the germline ends. CDR1 is GTSNPN, CDR2 SVGIG, per germline (reference sequence). There are 12 residues in the CDR3. CDR3 loop: CAWSVQGNEQYF. In DNA, the CDR3 is TGTGCCTGGAGTGTACAGGGAAACGAGCAGTACTTC.

The J gene is TRBJ2-3, the V gene TRBV4-2, with TRBD2 matching over 11 bases. The J segment lost 4 bases and the V segment lost 4 bases, leaving 10 bases of the junction unmatched. The CDR3 is 17 residues long. The V gene's germline CDR1 is LGHNA and CDR2 YNFKEQ. The CDR3 bases are TGTGCCAGCAGCCCCCGTGGTAGCGGGGGGGATTCAGATACGCAGTATTTT. Amino acid sequence: CASSPRGSGGDSDTQYF.

The chain uses TRBV4-1 and TRBJ2-2; D remains unclear. Trimming cost V 0 bases and J 8 bases, with 19 bases left between them. This CDR3 contains 17 residues. CDR1 and CDR2 from the germline V gene are MGHRA and YSYEKL. The CDR3 sequence is CASSQEGHTSPLGELFF. The CDR3 DNA reads as TGCGCCAGCAGCCAAGAAGGGCATACGAGCCCCCTGGGGGAGCTGTTTTTT.

V usage is TRBV6-1 and J usage is TRBJ1-5, with D uncertain. The CDR3 has 13 amino acids. Germline V gene sequence: CDR1 MNHNS, CDR2 SASEGT. V shed 7 bases and J shed 2 bases, with 9 bases lying between them. CDR3 sequence (DNA): TGTGCCAGCAAAGGCCCGCGCAATCAGCCCCAGCATTTT. Protein product: CASKGPRNQPQHF.

The gene calls are TRBV6-1 and TRBJ1-2; 9 nucleotides line up with TRBD1. V gave up 3 bases and J gave up 6 bases; unmatched junction bases: 14. Per the germline V gene, CDR1 is MNHNS and CDR2 is SASEGT. The CDR3 is 17 residues long. CDR3 nucleotides: TGTGCCAGCAGTGACGTCGGGACAGGGTTGTACACGCATGGCTACACCTTC. Protein: CASSDVGTGLYTHGYTF.

The V gene is TRBV7-3, the J gene TRBJ2-1; a possible D gene is TRBD2 (5 bases). V gave up 5 bases and J gave up 3 bases, with 14 bases separating them. The CDR3 runs to 15 residues. Germline V gene lookup returns CDR1 SGHTA and CDR2 FQGTGA. The CDR3 DNA follows: TGTGCCAGCAGCGCAATGAGGGCAGTCTACAATGAGCAGTTCTTC. Protein sequence: CASSAMRAVYNEQFF.

The rearrangement uses TRBV7-2 and TRBJ1-2; D gene ambiguous. CDR3 length equals 14 residues. The germline CDR1 and CDR2 sequences are SGHTA and FQGNSA. Trimming cost V 0 bases and J 3 bases, with 8 bases left between them. CDR3: CASSLAGRDYGYTF. CDR3 in DNA: TGTGCCAGCAGCTTAGCGGGCCGGGACTATGGCTACACCTTC.

This chain uses TRBV19 with TRBJ1-1; the D gene is possibly TRBD1 (5 bases). The length of the CDR3 is 15 residues. The germline V gene encodes CDR1 LNHDA and CDR2 SQIVND (reference sequence). The V and J ends lost 3 bases and 0 bases respectively, with 11 bases between them. The CDR3 spells CASSILGGLNTEAFF. DNA of the CDR3: TGTGCCAGTAGTATCCTTGGGGGATTGAACACTGAAGCTTTCTTT.